The 10 T cell receptor beta chains in this list originate from one sample, sequenced in a study of radiotherapy plus CTLA-4 blockade in lung cancer. The table came from immunoSEQ multiplex PCR; TCRdb's copy has only in-frame clones and leaves some out. The sample includes tens of thousands of clones, around 85% of them seen just once. Material: peripheral blood, obtained from a patient treated with radiotherapy plus ipilimumab. The source is a human donor with non-small cell lung cancer who had a partial response to radiotherapy plus ipilimumab.

This clone is a singleton in its sample. This chain joins TRBV28 and TRBJ2-1; TRBD2 matches at 12 bases. The CDR3 is made up of 17 amino acids. Germline V gene lookup returns CDR1 MDHEN and CDR2 SYDVKM. The V gene end was trimmed by 5 bases and the J gene end by 4 bases; junction bases not matched to a gene: 9. CDR3 in DNA: TGTGCCAGCAGTCCGAGGACTAGCGGGAAAGTTTACAATGAGCAGTTCTTC. Translation gives CASSPRTSGKVYNEQFF.

The chain uses TRBV6-1 and TRBJ1-5, with a tentative D call TRBD1 (6 bases). The germline gives CDR1 MNHNS, CDR2 SASEGT. Between the trimmed V and J ends, which lost 0 bases and 11 bases, there was a span of 14 bases. The CDR3 length is 14 residues. This CDR3 is CASSEAQGVQSQHF. Here the CDR3 DNA reads TGTGCCAGCAGTGAAGCACAGGGTGTACAGTCCCAGCATTTT.

This clone was picked up one time. The rearrangement links TRBV5-1 to TRBJ2-7; 11 nucleotides line up with TRBD1. The CDR3 is 18 residues long. The V gene end was trimmed by 1 base and the J gene end by 0 bases; junction bases not matched to a gene: 9. Germline CDR1 reads SGHRS; CDR2 reads YFSETQ. CDR3 sequence: CASSLSGTGGGSSYEQYF. In DNA form, the CDR3 reads TGCGCCAGCAGCTTGTCCGGGACAGGGGGTGGGAGCTCCTACGAGCAGTACTTC.

The rearrangement uses TRBV19 and TRBJ2-2, with D unclear. Germline CDR1 LNHDA, CDR2 SQIVND (reference sequence). V lost 6 bases to trimming and J lost 0 bases, with 5 bases between them. The CDR3 runs 13 residues. The chain's CDR3 is CASRGPNTGELFF. For the CDR3, the DNA is TGTGCCAGTAGGGGCCCGAACACCGGGGAGCTGTTTTTT.

This chain uses TRBV19 with TRBJ2-1, with 10 bases that match TRBD2. Trimming took 3 bases from V and 8 from J; bases not matched to a gene: 7. Germline values: CDR1 LNHDA, CDR2 SQIVND (reference sequence). The CDR3 runs to 15 residues. This chain's CDR3 is CASSIGTSVGYEQFF. CDR3 bases: TGTGCCAGTAGTATCGGGACTAGCGTCGGTTATGAGCAGTTCTTC.

The chain carries TRBV5-6 and TRBJ1-1; 8 bases align to TRBD1. Germline V gene sequence: CDR1 SGHDT, CDR2 YYEEEE. The CDR3 has 16 amino acids. V was pared by 4 bases and J by 4 bases, with 12 bases of the junction left unmatched. This CDR3 reads CASSPDPAGGSTEAFF. CDR3 DNA: TGTGCCAGCAGCCCGGACCCGGCAGGGGGCTCCACTGAAGCTTTCTTT.

V is TRBV11-1 and J is TRBJ2-1; TRBD2 aligns across 7 bases. The CDR3 consists of 17 residues. Germline V CDR1 and CDR2: SGHAT, FQDESV (reference sequence). The ends lost 5 bases at V and 4 bases at J; junction bases unmatched: 14. CDR3 sequence reads: CASSPKWGGTNYNEQFF. The CDR3 DNA sequence: TGTGCCAGCAGCCCAAAATGGGGTGGGACTAATTACAATGAGCAGTTCTTC.

The V gene is TRBV29-1, the J gene TRBJ1-1; 7 bases are shared with TRBD1. The V and J ends lost 4 bases and 4 bases, in that order; junction bases with no gene match: 6. The germline gives CDR1 SQVTM, CDR2 ANQGSEA. CDR3 length: 13 amino acids. The CDR3 coding sequence is TGCAGCGTTGGTTACAGGGGCTCCACTGAAGCTTTCTTT. Translating gives CSVGYRGSTEAFF.

This clone was found once. The V gene is TRBV6-1, the J gene TRBJ2-2; possibly TRBD2 for D (5 bases). This CDR3 comprises 14 residues. Trimming shortened V by 2 bases and J by 4 bases, and 8 bases separated the two germline ends. Germline V lookup: CDR1 MNHNS, CDR2 SASEGT. The CDR3 spells CASSEPGGTGELFF. The CDR3 DNA sequence: TGTGCCAGCAGTGAACCAGGAGGCACCGGGGAGCTGTTTTTT.

This clone is a singleton in its sample. The CDR3 coding sequence is TGTGCCAGCACTACCAACGGGGGGGCGGGAGACGGAGAGACCCAGTACTTC. Its protein is CASTTNGGAGDGETQYF. The gene calls are TRBV28 and TRBJ2-5; 8 nucleotides align to TRBD2. Germline loops: CDR1 MDHEN, CDR2 SYDVKM. CDR3 length equals 17 residues. The ends lost 7 bases at V and 4 bases at J; junction bases unmatched: 17.